The 27 T cell receptor beta chains reported below all come from one sample, sequenced in a study of cytomegalovirus exposure and HLA in healthy donors. Primers: 60 Vbeta forward and 13 Jbeta reverse. Assay used: immunoSEQ multiplex PCR; TCRdb lists only in-frame clones, some missing. In the table there are some 140,000 clones, more than 70% of which are singletons. The sample consisted of PBMCs. Receptor source: a man in his fifties or sixties in good health and CMV-seropositive.

The sample holds a few counts of this clone. The chain links TRBV5-1 to TRBJ2-2; 11 bases align to TRBD1. The CDR3 has 16 residues. Trimming removed 2 bases from V and 4 bases from J; junction bases left unmatched: 4. Germline CDR1 reads SGHRS; CDR2 reads YFSETQ. CDR3 DNA sequence: TGCGCCAGCAGCTTTTCGGGACAGGGGGTCACCGGGGAGCTGTTTTTT. This gives the protein CASSFSGQGVTGELFF.

This clone was found once. The CDR3 region is CASSLDRRPLEQYF. CDR3 nucleotide sequence: TGTGCCAGCAGCTTAGATCGGCGGCCCCTGGAGCAGTACTTC. The V call is TRBV11-3, the J call TRBJ2-7, with D uncertain. Trimming removed 0 bases at V and 7 bases at J, with 13 bases between. This CDR3 has 14 residues. The germline V gene has CDR1 SGHNT and CDR2 YENEEA. The full variable domain, completed using reference TRBV11-3 and TRBJ2-7, is EAGVVQSPRYKIIEKKQPVAFWCNPISGHNTLYWYLQNLGQGPELLIRYENEEAVDDSQLPKDRFSAERLKGVDSTLKIQPAELGDSAVYLCASSLDRRPLEQYFGPGTRLTVT.

This chain joins TRBV5-8 and TRBJ2-7; TRBD2 matches at 9 bases. CDR1 and CDR2 from the germline V gene are SGHTS and YDEGEE. The CDR3 runs to 15 residues. Trimming cost V 6 bases and J 0 bases; bases outside gene matches: 7. CDR3: CASTRLTSGSYEQYF. The DNA for the CDR3 is TGTGCCAGCACCAGATTGACTAGCGGCTCCTACGAGCAGTACTTC.

This sequence joins TRBV4-1 and TRBJ1-2; D possibly corresponds to TRBD1 (5 bases). The V gene lost 0 bases and the J gene lost 4 bases, with 15 bases spanning the gap. The CDR3 consists of 16 residues. Germline loops: CDR1 MGHRA, CDR2 YSYEKL. This CDR3 reads CASSQDLRSGLYGYTF. In nucleotides, the CDR3 is TGCGCCAGCAGCCAAGATCTTCGGTCAGGGCTCTATGGCTACACCTTC.

The V call is TRBV7-2, the J call TRBJ2-7, with a possible D match to TRBD2 (7 bases). This CDR3 has 14 residues. Germline V CDR1 and CDR2: SGHTA, FQGNSA. Trimming removed 8 bases from V and 5 bases from J, with 19 bases in between. The CDR3 DNA reads as TGTGCCAGCGTCGGACTAGGGGGAGTAGACGAGCAGTACTTC. Its protein is CASVGLGGVDEQYF. The whole variable domain, remainder taken from reference TRBV7-2 and TRBJ2-7, is GAGVSQSPSNKVTEKGKDVELRCDPISGHTALYWYRQSLGQGLEFLIYFQGNSAPDKSGLPSDRFSAERTGGSVSTLTIQRTQQEDSAVYLCASVGLGGVDEQYFGPGTRLTVT.

As concerns this clone: A junction end diverges from the germline sequence, so it may reflect a read error. The chain employs TRBV7-9 and TRBJ1-5, with 7 bases aligning to TRBD1. The CDR3 extends over 16 amino acids. Germline assignment: CDR1 SEHNR and CDR2 FQNEAQ (reference sequence). Here the CDR3 DNA reads TGTTCCAGCAGCTTTACCGGGACAGTGGGGAATCAGCCCCAGCATTTT. Its translation is CSSSFTGTVGNQPQHF. The full variable domain, with the rest looked up from reference TRBV7-9 and TRBJ1-5, is DTGVSQNPRHKITKRGQNVTFRCDPISEHNRLYWYRQTLGQGPEFLTYFQNEAQLEKSRLLSDRFSAERPKGSFSTLEIQRTEQGDSAMYLCSSSFTGTVGNQPQHFGDGTRLSIL.

This clone was observed a few times. The V gene is TRBV4-1, the J gene TRBJ1-1, with TRBD1 identical over 8 bases. The CDR3 is 15 residues long. With V trimmed by 1 base and J by 5 bases, 6 bases remained unmatched. Per the germline V gene, CDR1 is MGHRA and CDR2 is YSYEKL. The CDR3 bases are TGCGCCAGCAGCCAAGCGGACAGGGTGGAGACTGAAGCTTTCTTT. Translation gives CASSQADRVETEAFF.

The chain has TRBV18 and TRBJ1-5, with a tentative D call TRBD1 (5 bases). The CDR3 runs 14 residues. Trimming pared 5 bases from V and 5 bases from J, leaving 13 bases between. Germline V gene data show CDR1 as KGHSH and CDR2 as LQKENI. The CDR3 loop reads CASSAQPGDQPQHF. The CDR3 bases are TGTGCCAGCTCAGCACAACCGGGGGATCAGCCCCAGCATTTT. The variable domain in full, completed from reference TRBV18 and TRBJ1-5, reads NAGVMQNPRHLVRRRGQEARLRCSPMKGHSHVYWYRQLPEEGLKFMVYLQKENIIDESGMPKERFSAEFPKEGPSILRIQQVVRGDSAAYFCASSAQPGDQPQHFGDGTRLSIL.

Only a few counts were recorded for this clone. The genes are TRBV6-1 and TRBJ2-7; D not resolved. The CDR3 spans 11 residues. CDR1 is MNHNS and CDR2 is SASEGT in the germline V gene. V lost 8 bases and J 0 bases, leaving 5 bases between the germline ends. Here the CDR3 reads CASLSSYEQYF. CDR3 DNA sequence: TGTGCCAGCTTGAGCTCCTACGAGCAGTACTTC.

This clone was recorded once. The chain uses TRBV6-5 and TRBJ1-4; D perhaps matches TRBD1 (6 bases). The CDR3 is 14 amino acids. V lost 8 bases to trimming and J lost 2 bases, with 12 bases between them. Per the germline V gene, CDR1 is MNHEY and CDR2 is SVGAGI. CDR3 region: CASGTGNTNEKLFF. DNA of the CDR3: TGTGCCAGCGGCACAGGGAATACTAATGAAAAACTGTTTTTT.

This clone was detected a few times. This chain links TRBV21-1 with TRBJ2-3; the table names TRBD1, a call not compared with the DNA. TRBV21-1 is shown as a pseudogene. This CDR3 is built from 15 residues. The chain's CDR3 is CASNVSGLGDNTQYF. In DNA, the CDR3 is TGTGCCAGCAATGTCTCTGGTTTAGGGGATAATACGCAGTATTTT.

V and J are TRBV18 and TRBJ2-2; D might be TRBD2 (6 bases). Germline V gene lookup returns CDR1 KGHSH and CDR2 LQKENI. The V and J ends lost 4 bases and 0 bases respectively, with 15 bases between them. There are 17 residues in the CDR3. The CDR3 here is CASSQSAGGTNTGELFF. In nucleotides, the CDR3 is TGTGCCAGCTCACAGTCGGCTGGGGGGACGAACACCGGGGAGCTGTTTTTT.

In its sample, this clone was seen once. This chain links TRBV11-2 with TRBJ2-3, with D unresolved. The CDR3 consists of 16 residues. V lost 4 bases, J lost 0 bases, and 14 bases lay in between. The germline CDR1 and CDR2 sequences are SGHAT and FQNNGV. The CDR3 sequence: CASSSYWSPSTDTQYF. The CDR3 DNA reads as TGTGCCAGCAGCTCATACTGGTCCCCTAGCACAGATACGCAGTATTTT.

This rearrangement joins TRBV7-2 to TRBJ2-7; 10 bases are a match to TRBD1. The CDR3 has 16 residues. Germline CDR1 SGHTA, CDR2 FQGNSA. J gave up 6 bases and V 5 bases, and 13 bases lay outside the gene matches. The CDR3 region has the DNA TGTGCCAGCAGCGACCCCGGGACAGGGGCCTCTCTCGAGCAGTACTTC. Translation gives CASSDPGTGASLEQYF.

The chain recombines TRBV11-2 with TRBJ2-3; 9 bases align to TRBD1. V dropped 1 base and J dropped 2; count of bases not matched to a gene: 1. The germline V gene encodes CDR1 SGHAT and CDR2 FQNNGV. The CDR3 length is 15 residues. This CDR3 is CASSLGDRVTDTQYF. CDR3 DNA: TGTGCCAGCAGCTTAGGGGACAGGGTCACAGATACGCAGTATTTT.

The V and J genes are TRBV6-4 and TRBJ2-7, with 14 bases fitting TRBD2. This CDR3 spans 16 amino acids. Germline V gene lookup returns CDR1 MRHNA and CDR2 SNTAGT. With V trimmed by 9 bases and J by 0 bases, 7 bases remained unmatched. In DNA, the CDR3 is TGTGCCAGGGGACTAGCGGGAGCTGGGACCTCCTACGAGCAGTACTTC. Its protein product is CARGLAGAGTSYEQYF.

This clone was seen a few times. The rearrangement links TRBV2 to TRBJ1-2; 12 nucleotides line up with TRBD1. Germline values: CDR1 SNHLY, CDR2 FYNNEI. CDR3 length: 17 amino acids. V dropped 4 bases and J dropped 0; count of bases not matched to a gene: 6. In DNA form, the CDR3 reads TGTGCCAGCAGTGGTGGGACAGGGGGCGCGGCTAACTATGGCTACACCTTC. It yields the protein CASSGGTGGAANYGYTF.

The chain carries TRBV4-1 and TRBJ1-1, with 7 positions matching TRBD1. V shed 3 bases, J shed 2 bases, and the junction held 3 bases outside the gene matches. CDR1 is MGHRA, CDR2 YSYEKL, per germline. CDR3 length equals 14 residues. The CDR3 DNA reads as TGCGCCAGCAGCCAGGGGACAGCAAACACTGAAGCTTTCTTT. As protein: CASSQGTANTEAFF.

This clone is a singleton in its sample. This chain connects TRBV5-1 to TRBJ2-3, with 12 bases fitting TRBD2. There are 16 residues in the CDR3. Per germline, CDR1 SGHRS and CDR2 YFSETQ. The V and J ends lost 5 bases and 2 bases, in that order; junction bases with no gene match: 6. The CDR3 DNA reads TGCGCCAGCAGGGAAGGACTAGCGGGAACCACAGATACGCAGTATTTT. Its translation is CASREGLAGTTDTQYF.

CDR3 DNA sequence: TGTGCCAGCAGTGAGGGTTCGGGGACAGGGTCCGTTGAGACCCAGTACTTC. The encoded protein is CASSEGSGTGSVETQYF. The chain has TRBV25-1 and TRBJ2-5; 9 positions agree with TRBD1. There are 17 residues in the CDR3. The germline CDR1 and CDR2 sequences are MGHDK and SYGVNS. J gave up 5 bases and V 3 bases, and 13 bases lay outside the gene matches. Full variable domain (missing parts from reference TRBV25-1 and TRBJ2-5): EADIYQTPRYLVIGTGKKITLECSQTMGHDKMYWYQQDPGMELHLIHYSYGVNSTEKGDLSSESTVSRIRTEHFPLTLESARPSHTSQYLCASSEGSGTGSVETQYFGPGTRLLVL.

The chain's CDR3 is CASSVNSGTGGEQFF. CDR3 DNA sequence: TGTGCCAGCAGTGTCAATTCCGGGACAGGGGGCGAGCAGTTCTTC. The rearrangement joins TRBV25-1 to TRBJ2-1; 12 bases map to TRBD1. V was clipped by 4 bases and J by 10 bases; unmatched bases: 8. The length of the CDR3 is 15 residues. Germline CDR1 and CDR2: MGHDK and SYGVNS.

The chain recombines TRBV7-6 with TRBJ1-1; D is perhaps TRBD1 (5 bases). Trimming shortened V by 1 base and J by 0 bases, and 9 bases separated the two germline ends. The CDR3 is 15 residues long. CDR1 is SGHVS, CDR2 FNYEAQ, per germline. The CDR3 nucleotides are TGTGCCAGCAGCTTAGTTGGGGGGATGAACACTGAAGCTTTCTTT. It yields the protein CASSLVGGMNTEAFF.

DNA for the CDR3: TGTGCCAGTAGTACCGGGACTACCCGTTCAATCTACAATGAGCAGTTCTTC. Translation gives CASSTGTTRSIYNEQFF. The chain combines TRBV19 with TRBJ2-1, with TRBD2 matching 7 bases. The CDR3 consists of 17 residues. Germline-derived CDR1 and CDR2 are LNHDA and SQIVND (reference sequence). V shed 4 bases and J 3 bases; nucleotides not matched to a gene: 12. The variable domain in full, completed from reference TRBV19 and TRBJ2-1, reads DGGITQSPKYLFRKEGQNVTLSCEQNLNHDAMYWYRQDPGQGLRLIYYSQIVNDFQKGDIAEGYSVSREKKESFPLTVTSAQKNPTAFYLCASSTGTTRSIYNEQFFGPGTRLTVL.

This chain joins TRBV19 and TRBJ1-2; no definite D call. This CDR3 region has 11 residues. Trimming took off 3 bases at V and 8 bases at J, with 7 bases between the two ends. Per the germline V gene, CDR1 is LNHDA and CDR2 is SQIVND (reference sequence). The CDR3 sequence: CASSIGSGYTF. The CDR3 nucleotides are TGTGCCAGTAGTATCGGGAGCGGCTACACCTTC.

This clone was observed a few times. Different DNA sequences within this sample yield the same CDR3. The chain joins TRBV4-3 to TRBJ1-6; D unclear. CDR3 length: 16 amino acids. The V and J ends lost 4 bases and 0 bases respectively, with 10 bases between them. Per the germline V gene, CDR1 is LGHNA and CDR2 is YSLEER. CDR3 loop: CASSPELLSYNSPLHF. Written as DNA, the CDR3 is TGCGCCAGCAGCCCCGAGTTACTCTCCTATAATTCACCCCTCCACTTT.

To note about this clone: The junction departs from germline at one end; a sequencing error may be responsible. The chain has TRBV7-7 and TRBJ2-2; the match to TRBD2 covers 7 bases. The CDR3 is 18 residues long. Germline CDR1 and CDR2: SSHAT and FNYEAQ (reference sequence). In nucleotides, the CDR3 is TGTGCTAGCAGCCCATCTTTCGTAAGGGGAGGGATCACCGGGGAGCTGTTTTTT. The encoded protein is CASSPSFVRGGITGELFF.

The V and J genes are TRBV5-1 and TRBJ2-7; TRBD1 agrees at 9 bases. With V trimmed by 6 bases and J by 6 bases, 10 bases remained unmatched. CDR1 and CDR2 from the germline V gene are SGHRS and YFSETQ. This CDR3 contains 14 residues. CDR3 sequence: CASTSGQGLLEQYF. Here the CDR3 DNA reads TGCGCCAGCACTTCGGGACAGGGCCTCCTCGAGCAGTACTTC.